The 8 T cell receptor beta chains below were found in one sample sequenced in a study of T cell responses to AZD1222 COVID-19 vaccine. Here immunoSEQ multiplex PCR was the method, and the copy in TCRdb shows in-frame clones only, minus some. The sample shows approximately 190,000 clones, approximately 94% of them seen only once. The material was peripheral blood, obtained on day 0 of AZD1222 vaccination. These receptors were taken from an adult in good health.

This chain links TRBV6-6 with TRBJ1-2; 7 positions match TRBD1. V shed 0 bases, J shed 7 bases, and the junction held 8 bases outside the gene matches. CDR1 MNHNY and CDR2 SVGAGI come from the germline V gene (reference sequence). The CDR3 runs 15 residues. The CDR3 is CASSYSAGGSIGYTF. Written as DNA, the CDR3 is TGTGCCAGCAGTTACTCTGCAGGGGGATCTATTGGCTACACCTTC.

The rearrangement joins TRBV4-3 to TRBJ1-6; D remains ambiguous. Trimming pared 5 bases from V and 5 bases from J, leaving 7 bases between. Germline-derived CDR1 and CDR2 are LGHNA and YSLEER. The CDR3 spans 13 residues. The DNA for the CDR3 is TGCGCCAGCAGCTCCCTGAATAATTCACCCCTCCACTTT. This sequence encodes CASSSLNNSPLHF.

This clone was picked up one time. The junction does not match germline at one end; this may be a read error. The chain carries TRBV3-1 (or the pseudogene TRBV3-2) and TRBJ2-4; no reliable D call. Germline loops: CDR1 LGHDT, CDR2 YNNKEL (reference sequence). The CDR3 covers 17 residues. The CDR3, as DNA: TGTGCCAGCAGCTTGCGATGTCCCATTTGCAAGAAAAAACATTCAGACTTC. Residues: CASSLRCPICKKKHSDF.

The chain joins TRBV19 to TRBJ2-3; 8 bases align to TRBD1. The CDR3 consists of 14 residues. The germline CDR1 and CDR2 sequences are LNHDA and SQIVND (reference sequence). Trimming removed 8 bases from V and 3 bases from J; junction bases left unmatched: 7. The CDR3 DNA is TGTGCCAGTCGACGGACAGGGTTGACAGATACGCAGTATTTT. As protein: CASRRTGLTDTQYF.

The V gene is TRBV6-5, the J gene TRBJ2-6; tentative D call: TRBD1 (6 bases). The V gene's germline CDR1 is MNHEY and CDR2 SVGAGI. This CDR3 comprises 14 residues. The V gene lost 6 bases and the J gene lost 2 bases, with 8 bases spanning the gap. The CDR3 DNA sequence: TGTGCCAGCAGGGACAGAGCTGGGGCCAACGTCCTGACTTTC. Protein product: CASRDRAGANVLTF.

V and J are TRBV6-2 or TRBV6-3 and TRBJ1-1; D might be TRBD1 (5 bases). This CDR3 is built from 12 residues. With 4 bases removed from V and 4 bases from J, the gap between germline ends came to 7 bases. In germline, CDR1 is MNHEY, CDR2 SVGEGT. The CDR3 loop is CASSSGGTEAFF. CDR3 in DNA: TGTGCCAGCAGTTCGGGGGGCACTGAAGCTTTCTTT.

This chain links TRBV29-1 with TRBJ2-5; 15 bases are a match to TRBD2. CDR3 size: 17 residues. J lost 2 bases, V lost 5 bases, and 9 bases had no gene match. Germline CDR1 and CDR2: SQVTM and ANQGSEA. The CDR3 here is CSVSDFGLAGGQETQYF. CDR3 coding DNA: TGCAGCGTTTCCGATTTTGGACTAGCGGGAGGGCAAGAGACCCAGTACTTC.

The chain carries TRBV7-2 and TRBJ2-3; D remains unclear. Germline lookup yields CDR1 SGHTA and CDR2 FQGNSA. V dropped 5 bases and J dropped 2 bases, with 2 bases sitting between them. This CDR3 is built from 11 residues. The CDR3 spells CASSNTDTQYF. The CDR3 nucleotides read TGTGCCAGCAGCAACACAGATACGCAGTATTTT.